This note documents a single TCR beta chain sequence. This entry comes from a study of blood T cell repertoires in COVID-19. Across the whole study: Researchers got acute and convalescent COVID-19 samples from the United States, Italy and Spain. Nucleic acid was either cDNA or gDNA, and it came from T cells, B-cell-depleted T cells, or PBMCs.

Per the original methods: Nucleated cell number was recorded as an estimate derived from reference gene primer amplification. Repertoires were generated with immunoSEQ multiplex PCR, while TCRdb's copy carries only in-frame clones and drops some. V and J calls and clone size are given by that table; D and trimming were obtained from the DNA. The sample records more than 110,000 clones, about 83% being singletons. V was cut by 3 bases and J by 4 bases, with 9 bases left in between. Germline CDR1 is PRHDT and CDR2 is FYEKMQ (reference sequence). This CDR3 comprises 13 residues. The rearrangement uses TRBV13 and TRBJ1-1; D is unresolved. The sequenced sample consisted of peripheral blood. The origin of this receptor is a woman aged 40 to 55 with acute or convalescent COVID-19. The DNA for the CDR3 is TGTGCCAGCAGCTTTTTAGGAGTCACTGAAGCTTTCTTT. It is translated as CASSFLGVTEAFF.